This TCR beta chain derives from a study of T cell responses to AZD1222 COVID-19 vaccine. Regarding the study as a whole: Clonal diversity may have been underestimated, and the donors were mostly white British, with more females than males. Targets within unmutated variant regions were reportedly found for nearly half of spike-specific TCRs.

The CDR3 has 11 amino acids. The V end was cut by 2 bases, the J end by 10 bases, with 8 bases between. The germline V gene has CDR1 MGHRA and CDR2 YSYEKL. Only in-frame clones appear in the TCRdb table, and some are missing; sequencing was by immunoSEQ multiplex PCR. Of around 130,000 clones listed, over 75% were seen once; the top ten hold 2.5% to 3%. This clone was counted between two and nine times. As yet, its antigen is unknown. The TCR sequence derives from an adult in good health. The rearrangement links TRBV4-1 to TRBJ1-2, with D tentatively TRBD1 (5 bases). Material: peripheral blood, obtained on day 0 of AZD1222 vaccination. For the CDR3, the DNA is TGCGCCAGCAGCCAATTCAGGGCCTACACCTTC. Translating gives CASSQFRAYTF.